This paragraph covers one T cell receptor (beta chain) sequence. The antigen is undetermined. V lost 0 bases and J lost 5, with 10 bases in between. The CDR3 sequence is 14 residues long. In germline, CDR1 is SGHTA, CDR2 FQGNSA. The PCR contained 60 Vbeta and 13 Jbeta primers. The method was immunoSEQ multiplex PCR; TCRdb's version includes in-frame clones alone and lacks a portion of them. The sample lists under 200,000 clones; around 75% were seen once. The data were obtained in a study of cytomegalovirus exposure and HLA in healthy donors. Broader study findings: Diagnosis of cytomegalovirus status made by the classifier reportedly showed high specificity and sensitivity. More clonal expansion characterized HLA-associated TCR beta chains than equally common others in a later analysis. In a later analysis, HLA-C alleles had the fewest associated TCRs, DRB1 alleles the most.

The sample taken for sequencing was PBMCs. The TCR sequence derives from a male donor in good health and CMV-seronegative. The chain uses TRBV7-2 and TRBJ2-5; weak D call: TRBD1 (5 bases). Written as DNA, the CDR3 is TGTGCCAGCAGCTTAGCCAGGGTGGGGGAGACCCAGTACTTC. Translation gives CASSLARVGETQYF.